These 5 T cell receptor beta chains originate from one sample sequenced in a study of early T cells in non-severe SARS-CoV-2 infection. TCRdb ran MiXCR on the 5' RACE reads and lists one entry per CDR3 protein. This table holds 75,000 to 100,000 distinct CDR3 sequences, 14% to 15% found once. The sample taken for sequencing was whole blood. These receptors originate from an adult who was a healthcare worker with PCR-confirmed SARS-CoV-2 infection or an uninfected control (not recorded which).

The chain is built from TRBV20-1 and TRBJ2-7; 8 bases are a match to TRBD2. The CDR3 contains 13 residues. V lost 6 bases and J lost 6; bases outside the gene matches: 10. Germline V gene sequence: CDR1 DFQATT, CDR2 SNEGSKA (reference sequence). The CDR3 protein is CSAWGLGGGEQYF. CDR3 nucleotides: TGCAGTGCATGGGGACTAGGGGGTGGCGAGCAGTACTTC.

Concerning this clonotype itself: A junction boundary mismatches the germline segment, possibly from a read error. The rearrangement joins TRBV20-1 to TRBJ2-1, with TRBD2 identical over 7 bases. Germline CDR1 reads DFQATT; CDR2 reads SNEGSKA (reference sequence). The CDR3 length is 12 residues. The CDR3 spells CSARDIEREAPF. CDR3 DNA sequence: TGCAGTGCTAGAGATATAGAACGGGAGGCCCCCTTC.

This clonotype came up many times. The gene calls are TRBV11-2 and TRBJ2-7; no definite D call. The ends were cut back, 1 base at V and 2 bases at J, with 9 bases in the middle. Looked up from germline, CDR1 is SGHAT and CDR2 is FQNNGV. This CDR3 region has 14 residues. CDR3 residues: CASSLVSHPYEQYF. CDR3 in DNA: TGTGCCAGCAGCTTAGTGTCCCACCCCTACGAGCAGTACTTC.

The rearrangement joins TRBV3-1 to TRBJ2-3, with unresolved D. The ends were cut back, 0 bases at V and 6 bases at J, with 4 bases in the middle. The CDR3 has 12 amino acids. CDR1 is LGHDT, CDR2 YNNKEL, per germline (reference sequence). The CDR3 coding sequence is TGTGCCAGCAGCCAAGACGGGGATACGCAGTATTTT. Encoded protein: CASSQDGDTQYF.

V and J are TRBV4-3 and TRBJ2-6; 8 nucleotides align to TRBD2. The germline V gene encodes CDR1 LGHNA and CDR2 YSLEER. V shed 4 bases, J shed 2 bases, and the junction held 7 bases outside the gene matches. This CDR3 region has 17 residues. This chain's CDR3 is CASSPGYGGAGANVLTF. The CDR3 region has the DNA TGCGCCAGCAGCCCCGGGTACGGGGGGGCTGGGGCCAACGTCCTGACTTTC.